What follows are 9 T cell receptor beta chains derived from one specimen sequenced in a study of vaccination and CD4 T cells after COVID-19 (dated by TCRdb to the early 2020s). For these receptors, no antigen is known. Library preparation employed PCR. Reads for this sample came from an Illumina iSeq 100. DNA from cultured CD4+ T cells was subjected to TCR sequencing with the Oncomine TCR Beta short-read assay at the Johns Hopkins FTIC core. TCRdb trimmed the raw reads at Q25, called clones with MiXCR and kept productive beta chains. Merged by CDR3 protein, the rows form single entries marked with the most common genes and DNA. The sample records 6,000 to 7,500 distinct CDR3 sequences, less than 20% of which are singletons. Of the sample, 20% is held by the ten largest clones. Reading the label with the study, this specimen's treatment or condition is: approximately nine-day PBMC culture with coronavirus spike peptide pools or control peptides (ViraFEST assay).

The source material was CD4+ T cells from blood, cultured in vitro. These receptors were taken from a human donor who had recovered from COVID-19.

The chain joins TRBV19 to TRBJ2-2; 10 nucleotides line up with TRBD2. CDR3 length: 17 residues. Germline V CDR1 and CDR2: LNHDA, SQIVND (reference sequence). V shed 4 bases, J shed 6 bases, and the junction held 11 bases outside the gene matches. The CDR3 nucleotides read TGTGCCAGTAGTACGACTAGCGGGTCTCGGGGGGCCGGGGAGCTGTTTTTT. This gives the protein CASSTTSGSRGAGELFF.

The chain links TRBV2 to TRBJ1-6; D uncertain. The germline V and J ends were trimmed by 0 bases and 0 bases, with 9 bases remaining between them. This CDR3 comprises 17 residues. CDR1 is SNHLY, CDR2 FYNNEI, per germline. The chain's CDR3 is CASSEASPSSYNSPLHF. The CDR3 DNA reads TGTGCCAGCAGTGAAGCCAGTCCGAGCTCCTATAATTCACCCCTCCACTTT.

The chain couples TRBV9 to TRBJ1-6; D is unresolved. The length of the CDR3 is 13 residues. The V gene's germline CDR1 is SGDLS and CDR2 YYNGEE. V was shortened by 2 bases and J by 6 bases, with 6 bases between the two germline ends. This CDR3 is CASSVSSNSPLHF. For the CDR3, the DNA is TGTGCCAGCAGCGTCTCCAGTAATTCACCCCTCCACTTT.

The chain carries TRBV18 and TRBJ1-1; D call uncertain. V shed 5 bases and J shed 1 base, with 8 bases lying between them. This CDR3 has 13 residues. Germline V gene data show CDR1 as KGHSH and CDR2 as LQKENI. The CDR3 DNA sequence: TGTGCCAGCTCAGCCAACAGGAACACTGAAGCTTTCTTT. This encodes CASSANRNTEAFF.

This chain links TRBV5-1 with TRBJ2-2; D perhaps matches TRBD2 (6 bases). This CDR3 contains 15 residues. The germline V gene encodes CDR1 SGHRS and CDR2 YFSETQ. V dropped 0 bases and J dropped 5 bases, with 11 bases sitting between them. In nucleotides, the CDR3 is TGCGCCAGCAGCTTGGTAGTTGGGGGGACCGGGGAGCTGTTTTTT. The encoded protein is CASSLVVGGTGELFF.

This clonotype is medium-sized (0.01 to 0.1%) in the sample. This sequence joins TRBV6-5 and TRBJ2-7; a weak D match, TRBD1 (5 bases). CDR3 length equals 15 residues. Germline CDR1 MNHEY, CDR2 SVGAGI. The V and J ends lost 2 bases and 2 bases respectively, with 13 bases between them. The CDR3 spells CASSYGGGAAYEQYF. The CDR3 DNA is TGTGCCAGCAGTTACGGCGGTGGGGCCGCCTACGAGCAGTACTTC.

In its sample, this clonotype was seen a few times. V gene TRBV12-3 or TRBV12-4 combines with J gene TRBJ2-1; 9 bases map to TRBD2. There are 16 residues in the CDR3. V lost 0 bases, J lost 3 bases, and 3 bases stayed unmatched. In nucleotides, the CDR3 is TGTGCCAGCAGTTTAGCGTCAGCGGGGGGCTACAATGAGCAGTTCTTC. It specifies CASSLASAGGYNEQFF.

V usage is TRBV28 and J usage is TRBJ1-1, with 7 bases that match TRBD1. The CDR3 contains 15 residues. Germline CDR1 is MDHEN and CDR2 is SYDVKM. J gave up 10 bases and V 5 bases, and 16 bases lay outside the gene matches. The CDR3 is CASSELSGAPGGAFF. The CDR3, as DNA: TGTGCCAGCAGTGAACTGTCCGGGGCCCCAGGGGGAGCTTTCTTT.

This clonotype was seen a few times. V gene TRBV15 combines with J gene TRBJ1-3; no clear D. CDR1 is LNHNV, CDR2 YYDKDF, per germline (reference sequence). The CDR3 extends over 14 amino acids. V gave up 0 bases and J gave up 6 bases, with 9 bases separating them. In DNA form, the CDR3 reads TGTGCCACCAGCAGAGATAAGTGGGAAAACACCATATATTTT. The encoded protein is CATSRDKWENTIYF.